These 10 T cell receptor beta chains originate from one sample sequenced in a study of cytomegalovirus exposure and HLA in healthy donors. This PCR relied on a set of 60 Vbeta primers and 13 Jbeta primers. Measured with immunoSEQ multiplex PCR; TCRdb has only the in-frame clones, and not every one. The data hold fewer than 200,000 clones, with over 75% observed a single time. Sequenced material: PBMCs. The origin of the receptors is a human donor in good health.

The chain couples TRBV2 to TRBJ2-3; no definite D call. In germline, CDR1 is SNHLY, CDR2 FYNNEI. The CDR3 covers 19 residues. Trimming removed 6 bases at V and 0 bases at J, with 25 bases between. CDR3 residues: CASRTVISERLGSTDTQYF. CDR3 DNA: TGTGCCAGCAGGACCGTGATCTCTGAACGCCTAGGCAGCACAGATACGCAGTATTTT.

V usage is TRBV19 and J usage is TRBJ2-1; TRBD2 aligns across 8 bases. V lost 4 bases, J lost 2 bases, and 1 base stayed unmatched. Germline lookup yields CDR1 LNHDA and CDR2 SQIVND (reference sequence). The CDR3 loop spans 14 amino acids. The CDR3 coding sequence is TGTGCCAGTAGTAGGCGGGAGGCCTACAATGAGCAGTTCTTC. This gives the protein CASSRREAYNEQFF. Variable domain in full (rest from reference TRBV19 and TRBJ2-1): DGGITQSPKYLFRKEGQNVTLSCEQNLNHDAMYWYRQDPGQGLRLIYYSQIVNDFQKGDIAEGYSVSREKKESFPLTVTSAQKNPTAFYLCASSRREAYNEQFFGPGTRLTVL.

This clone was observed once. One end of the junction varies from germline; a read error may be responsible. The chain links TRBV6-5 to TRBJ1-6; 8 bases line up with TRBD1. The CDR3 covers 14 residues. The germline CDR1 and CDR2 sequences are MNHEY and SVGAGI. CDR3 sequence: CASRRQGPNSPPHF. CDR3 sequence (DNA): TGTGCCAGCAGGAGACAGGGGCCCAATTCACCCCCCCACTTT.

The rearrangement links TRBV6-6 to TRBJ2-7, with 10 bases lining up with TRBD1. Germline assignment: CDR1 MNHNY and CDR2 SVGAGI (reference sequence). V shed 5 bases, J shed 6 bases, and the junction held 10 bases outside the gene matches. The CDR3 has 15 amino acids. CDR3 bases: TGTGCCAGCAGTCCTGGGACAGGGGCTTTCGGCGAGCAGTACTTC. The encoded protein is CASSPGTGAFGEQYF.

This chain connects TRBV2 to TRBJ1-5; maybe TRBD1 (6 bases). CDR1 and CDR2 from the germline V gene are SNHLY and FYNNEI. The CDR3 spans 12 residues. Trimming cost V 6 bases and J 9 bases, with 12 bases left between them. The CDR3 DNA reads TGTGCCAGCAGACCAGACAGGCCGCCCCAGCATTTT. Translation gives CASRPDRPPQHF.

The chain combines TRBV7-9 with TRBJ1-2; D gene unclear. Germline V gene lookup returns CDR1 SEHNR and CDR2 FQNEAQ (reference sequence). Between the trimmed V and J ends, which lost 2 bases and 6 bases, there was a span of 10 bases. This CDR3 spans 13 amino acids. The DNA of the CDR3 is TGTGCCAGCAGCTTAAAACTTTTGGATGGCTACACCTTC. It codes for CASSLKLLDGYTF.

This chain links TRBV7-2 with TRBJ2-3; TRBD2 aligns across 12 bases. CDR3 length equals 16 residues. From germline, CDR1 is SGHTA and CDR2 FQGNSA. The ends lost 5 bases at V and 0 bases at J; junction bases unmatched: 3. In DNA form, the CDR3 reads TGTGCCAGCAGCACTAGCGGGGGGCCCAGCACAGATACGCAGTATTTT. As protein: CASSTSGGPSTDTQYF.

The gene calls are TRBV6-1 and TRBJ2-7; 7 bases fit TRBD1. The CDR3 has 14 amino acids. Per germline, CDR1 MNHNS and CDR2 SASEGT. The V segment lost 5 bases and the J segment 5 bases; nucleotides outside the gene matches: 9. The CDR3: CASSPHTGVNEQYF. Here the CDR3 DNA reads TGTGCCAGCAGTCCGCACACAGGGGTGAACGAGCAGTACTTC.

The chain employs TRBV6-6 and TRBJ2-7; D possibly corresponds to TRBD1 (5 bases). CDR3 length equals 13 residues. V lost 2 bases, J lost 5 bases, and 10 bases lay in between. Germline V gene sequence: CDR1 MNHNY, CDR2 SVGAGI (reference sequence). The CDR3 DNA follows: TGTGCCAGCAGTTACGACAGATTGGACGAGCAGTACTTC. Translation: CASSYDRLDEQYF.

This chain uses TRBV2 with TRBJ2-2; 8 bases line up with TRBD2. Germline loops: CDR1 SNHLY, CDR2 FYNNEI. CDR3 length equals 14 residues. V shed 8 bases and J 4 bases; nucleotides not matched to a gene: 6. Here the CDR3 reads CASEGLVPTGELFF. The CDR3 DNA sequence: TGTGCCAGCGAGGGACTAGTCCCCACCGGGGAGCTGTTTTTT.